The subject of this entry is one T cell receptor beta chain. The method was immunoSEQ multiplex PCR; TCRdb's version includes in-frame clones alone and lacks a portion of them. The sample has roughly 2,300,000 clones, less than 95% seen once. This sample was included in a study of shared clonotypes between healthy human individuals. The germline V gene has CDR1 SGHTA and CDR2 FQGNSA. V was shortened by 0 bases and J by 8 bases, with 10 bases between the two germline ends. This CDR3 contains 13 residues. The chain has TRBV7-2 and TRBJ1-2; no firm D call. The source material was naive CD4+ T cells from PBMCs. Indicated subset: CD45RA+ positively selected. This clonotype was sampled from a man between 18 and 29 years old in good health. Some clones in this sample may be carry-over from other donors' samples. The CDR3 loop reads CASSLATLGGYTF. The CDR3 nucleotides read TGTGCCAGCAGCTTAGCGACCTTGGGAGGCTACACCTTC. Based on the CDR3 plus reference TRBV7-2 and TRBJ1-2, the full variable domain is GAGVSQSPSNKVTEKGKDVELRCDPISGHTALYWYRQSLGQGLEFLIYFQGNSAPDKSGLPSDRFSAERTGGSVSTLTIQRTQQEDSAVYLCASSLATLGGYTFGSGTRLTVV.